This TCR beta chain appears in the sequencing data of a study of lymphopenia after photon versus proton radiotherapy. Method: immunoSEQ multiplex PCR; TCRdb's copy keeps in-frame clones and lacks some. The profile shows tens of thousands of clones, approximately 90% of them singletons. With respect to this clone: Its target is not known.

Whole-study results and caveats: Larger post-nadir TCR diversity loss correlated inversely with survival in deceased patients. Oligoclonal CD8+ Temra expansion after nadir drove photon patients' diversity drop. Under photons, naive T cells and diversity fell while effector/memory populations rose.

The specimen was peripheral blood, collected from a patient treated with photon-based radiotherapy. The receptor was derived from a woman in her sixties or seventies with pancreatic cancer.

The CDR3: CASSVGDRAYGYTF. CDR3 sequence (DNA): TGTGCCAGCAGCGTAGGAGACAGGGCCTATGGCTACACCTTC. The rearrangement joins TRBV9 to TRBJ1-2, with 7 nucleotides matching TRBD1. The CDR3 loop spans 14 amino acids. Germline values: CDR1 SGDLS, CDR2 YYNGEE. V was pared by 0 bases and J by 4 bases, with 3 bases of the junction left unmatched.